This TCR beta chain came from a study of T cell responses to AZD1222 COVID-19 vaccine. Study outcomes and limitations: Most donors were white British, females outnumbered males, and clonal diversity was possibly underestimated.

Looked up from germline, CDR1 is SGHDN and CDR2 is FVKESK. The CDR3 is 20 residues long. With 2 bases clipped from V and 3 bases from J, the junction kept 12 bases outside the gene matches. Assay: immunoSEQ multiplex PCR; the TCRdb copy retains only in-frame clones and omits some. Of about 140,000 clones listed, 92% are singletons. This clone was recorded only once. The antigen remains unidentified. The sample in question was peripheral blood, obtained 28 days after the second AZD1222 dose. The chain carries TRBV14 and TRBJ2-2; 13 bases match TRBD2. The TCR was taken from an adult who received the AZD1222 COVID-19 vaccine. The CDR3 DNA follows: TGTGCCAGCAGCCAACGAAGACTAGCGGGAGGAGTTTCGCACACCGGGGAGCTGTTTTTT. As protein: CASSQRRLAGGVSHTGELFF.